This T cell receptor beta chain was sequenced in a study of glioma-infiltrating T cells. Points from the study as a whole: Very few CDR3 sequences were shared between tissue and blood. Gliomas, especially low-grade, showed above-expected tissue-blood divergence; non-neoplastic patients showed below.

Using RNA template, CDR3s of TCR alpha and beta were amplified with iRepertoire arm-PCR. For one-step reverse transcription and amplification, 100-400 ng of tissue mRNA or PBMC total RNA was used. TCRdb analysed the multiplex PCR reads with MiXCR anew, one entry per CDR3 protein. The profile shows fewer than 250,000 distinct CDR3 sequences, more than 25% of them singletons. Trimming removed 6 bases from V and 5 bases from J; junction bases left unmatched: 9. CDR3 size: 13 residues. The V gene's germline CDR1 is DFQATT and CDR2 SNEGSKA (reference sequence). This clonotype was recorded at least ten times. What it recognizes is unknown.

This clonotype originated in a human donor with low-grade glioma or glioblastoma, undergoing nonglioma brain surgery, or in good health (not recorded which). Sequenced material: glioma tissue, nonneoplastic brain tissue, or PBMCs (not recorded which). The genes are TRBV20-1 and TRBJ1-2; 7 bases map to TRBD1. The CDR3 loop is CSAITGTVYGYTF. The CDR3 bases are TGCAGTGCGATAACCGGGACAGTATATGGCTACACCTTC.